This record looks at one T cell receptor beta chain sequence and its context. Per the germline V gene, CDR1 is SGHRS and CDR2 is YFSETQ. The trim removed 2 bases at V and 6 bases at J, leaving 8 bases unmatched. The CDR3 loop spans 16 amino acids. The sample comes from a study of blood T cell repertoires in COVID-19. The repertoire was sequenced with immunoSEQ multiplex PCR; TCRdb's copy has only in-frame clones and lacks some. The table lists about 170,000 clones, approximately 90% of them singletons. The sequence came from a man younger than 35 with active or convalescent COVID-19. Specimen: peripheral blood. The chain uses TRBV5-1 and TRBJ1-4; 9 positions agree with TRBD1. CDR3 coding DNA: TGCGCCAGCAGCTTTGGACAGGGGCATATGGATGAAAAACTGTTTTTT. Amino acids: CASSFGQGHMDEKLFF.